The rows below give T cell receptor beta chains drawn from one sample of a study of T cell responses to AZD1222 COVID-19 vaccine. Produced via immunoSEQ multiplex PCR; TCRdb's table is partial and in-frame only. The sample carries 140,000 to 150,000 clones, approximately 93% recorded once. Sample: peripheral blood, taken on day 0 of AZD1222 vaccination. These receptors came from an adult in good health. The conserved cysteine and the conserved F or W are not part of the CDR3 here.

V	J	CDR3
TRBV28	TRBJ1-2	ASSLWAHYGYT
TRBV24-1	TRBJ2-3	ATSAMTNLGTQY
TRBV10-3	TRBJ2-6	AISEKLSNSGANVLT
TRBV19	TRBJ2-7	ASSISGRALEQY
TRBV27	TRBJ1-2	ASSLTDRGDGYT
TRBV9	TRBJ2-4	ASSVGSGGMNIQY
TRBV30	TRBJ2-2	AWSVPGELF
TRBV10-3	TRBJ2-5	AIATGQETQY
TRBV4-1	TRBJ1-4	ASSQEPGTNEKLF
TRBV5-1	TRBJ2-7	ASSLDVGITYEQY
TRBV7-9	TRBJ2-7	ASSWDFYEQY
TRBV5-4	TRBJ2-5	ASSLRREAGETQY
TRBV2	TRBJ1-1	ANEVAGETEAF
TRBV12-3/TRBV12-4	TRBJ1-1	ASSTAVNTEAF
TRBV19	TRBJ2-1	ASSTMAGRRTMLSYNEQF
TRBV5-8	TRBJ2-2	ASSLAATSMGTGELF
TRBV3-1/TRBV3-2	TRBJ2-3	ASSQEVAGTDTQY
TRBV7-9	TRBJ1-2	ASSLDGGHGYT
TRBV28	TRBJ2-5	ASLGLVRETQY
TRBV2	TRBJ2-7	ASSEGLASPYEQY
TRBV11-2	TRBJ1-4	ASSLDSGSGEKLF
TRBV30	TRBJ2-7	AWSVGEGAYEQY